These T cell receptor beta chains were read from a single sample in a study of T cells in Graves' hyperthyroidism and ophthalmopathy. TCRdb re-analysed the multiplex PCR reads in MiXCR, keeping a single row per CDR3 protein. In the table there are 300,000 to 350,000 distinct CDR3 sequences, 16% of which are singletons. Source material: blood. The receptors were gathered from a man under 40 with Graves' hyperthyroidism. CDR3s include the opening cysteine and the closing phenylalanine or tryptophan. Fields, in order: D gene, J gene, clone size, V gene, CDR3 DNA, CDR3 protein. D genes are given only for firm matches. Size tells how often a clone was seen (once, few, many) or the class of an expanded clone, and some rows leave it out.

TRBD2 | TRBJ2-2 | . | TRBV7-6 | TGTGCCAGCAGCCCTAAGACTAGCGGGAGGCTAAACACCGGGGAGCTGTTTTTT | CASSPKTSGRLNTGELFF
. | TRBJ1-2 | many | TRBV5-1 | TGCGCCAGCAGCTTGACCTCGAGGTATGGCTACACCTTC | CASSLTSRYGYTF
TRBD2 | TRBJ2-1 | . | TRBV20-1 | TGCAGTGCTCATAATACTAAACGCGGGGGTAGCTCCTACAATGAGCAGTTCTTC | CSAHNTKRGGSSYNEQFF
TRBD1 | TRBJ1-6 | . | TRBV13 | TGTGCCAGCAGCTTAGGACAGGGGCAGGATTCACCCCTCCACTTT | CASSLGQGQDSPLHF
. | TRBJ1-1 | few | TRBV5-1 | TGCGCCAGCAGCTTGGAGGGGGGGGATGCTGAAGCTTTCTTT | CASSLEGGDAEAFF
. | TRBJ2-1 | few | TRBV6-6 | TGTGCCAGCAGTTACAGGATGGGTCCGGGGAATGAGCAGTTCTTC | CASSYRMGPGNEQFF
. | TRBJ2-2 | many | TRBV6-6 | TGTGCCAGCAGTTATTTCCGCCCCACCGGGGAGCTGTTTTTT | CASSYFRPTGELFF
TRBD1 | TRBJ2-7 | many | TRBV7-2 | TGTGCCAGCAGCTTAGCGGGGACAGTAACCGAGCAGTACTTC | CASSLAGTVTEQYF
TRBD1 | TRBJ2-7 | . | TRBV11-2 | TGTGCCCCTGAAACACAGGGGGCCCGATACGAGCAGTACTTC | CAPETQGARYEQYF
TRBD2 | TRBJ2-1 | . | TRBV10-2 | TGCGCCAGCCGGGCCGGGGGGGAAGGTGAGCAGTTCTTC | CASRAGGEGEQFF
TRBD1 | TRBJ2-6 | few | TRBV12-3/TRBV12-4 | TGTGCCAGCAGTTCTCCACAGGGGGCCTTTTCCTCTGGGGCCAACGTCCTGACTTTC | CASSSPQGAFSSGANVLTF
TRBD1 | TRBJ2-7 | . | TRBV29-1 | TGCAGCGTTAGGGGACAGGGTTCCCACGAGCAGTACTTC | CSVRGQGSHEQYF